The clone carrying this T cell receptor beta chain has more than one count but fewer than ten. The antigen is not known. MiXCR, run by TCRdb on the reads, gives a single entry per CDR3 protein. The profile shows more than 650,000 distinct CDR3 sequences, roughly 36% of them singletons. This sample was included in a study of T cell repertoires in cytomegalovirus infection. Study overall: It was the public TCR beta signatures that indicated both CMV infection and matching HLA type.

From germline, CDR1 is DFQATT and CDR2 SNEGSKA (reference sequence). After removal of 3 bases from V and 5 bases from J, the junction contained 5 bases not matched to a gene. The CDR3 runs 14 residues. Study results and caveats: Individuals carrying CMV plus the relevant HLA were identified by cumulative frequency of public TCR beta families. Across the ex vivo response, the dominant clonotypes were HLA-C-restricted CMV-specific TCR beta clonotypes.

This clonotype was obtained from a human donor in good health (CMV status not recorded). Some clones in this sample may be carry-over from other donors' samples. The genes are TRBV20-1 and TRBJ2-1; 9 nucleotides line up with TRBD2. The sequencing sample was made of PBMCs. The DNA for the CDR3 is TGCAGTGCTAGCGGTAGCGGGGGTAACAATGAGCAGTTCTTC. Encoded protein: CSASGSGGNNEQFF.